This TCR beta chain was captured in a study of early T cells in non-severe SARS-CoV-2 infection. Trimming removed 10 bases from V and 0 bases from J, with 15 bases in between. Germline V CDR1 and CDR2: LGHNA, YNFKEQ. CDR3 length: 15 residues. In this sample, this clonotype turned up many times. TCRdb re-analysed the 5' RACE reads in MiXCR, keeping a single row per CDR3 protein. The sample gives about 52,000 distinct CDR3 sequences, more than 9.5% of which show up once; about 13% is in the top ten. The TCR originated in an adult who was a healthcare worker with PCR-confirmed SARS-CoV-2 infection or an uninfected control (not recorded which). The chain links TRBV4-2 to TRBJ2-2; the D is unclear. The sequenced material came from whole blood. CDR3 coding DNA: TGTGCCACCGGCGGCAGACTTACGAACACCGGGGAGCTGTTTTTT. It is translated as CATGGRLTNTGELFF.